This TCR beta chain is from a study of blood T cell repertoires in COVID-19. Germline V gene sequence: CDR1 MNHEY, CDR2 SVGAGI. The CDR3 has 16 residues. V was shortened by 2 bases and J by 4 bases, with 17 bases between the two germline ends. Profiled with immunoSEQ multiplex PCR; TCRdb holds only in-frame clones, not every one. This table has approximately 170,000 clones, roughly 93% appearing once. The chain carries TRBV6-5 and TRBJ1-2, with D perhaps matching TRBD1 (6 bases). The sequence was collected from a man aged 18 to 35 with COVID-19, enrolled during active disease. Sequenced input: peripheral blood. CDR3 in DNA: TGTGCCAGCAGTTACGAGTTCGGGGACAACTTCTATGGCTACACCTTC. It is translated as CASSYEFGDNFYGYTF.